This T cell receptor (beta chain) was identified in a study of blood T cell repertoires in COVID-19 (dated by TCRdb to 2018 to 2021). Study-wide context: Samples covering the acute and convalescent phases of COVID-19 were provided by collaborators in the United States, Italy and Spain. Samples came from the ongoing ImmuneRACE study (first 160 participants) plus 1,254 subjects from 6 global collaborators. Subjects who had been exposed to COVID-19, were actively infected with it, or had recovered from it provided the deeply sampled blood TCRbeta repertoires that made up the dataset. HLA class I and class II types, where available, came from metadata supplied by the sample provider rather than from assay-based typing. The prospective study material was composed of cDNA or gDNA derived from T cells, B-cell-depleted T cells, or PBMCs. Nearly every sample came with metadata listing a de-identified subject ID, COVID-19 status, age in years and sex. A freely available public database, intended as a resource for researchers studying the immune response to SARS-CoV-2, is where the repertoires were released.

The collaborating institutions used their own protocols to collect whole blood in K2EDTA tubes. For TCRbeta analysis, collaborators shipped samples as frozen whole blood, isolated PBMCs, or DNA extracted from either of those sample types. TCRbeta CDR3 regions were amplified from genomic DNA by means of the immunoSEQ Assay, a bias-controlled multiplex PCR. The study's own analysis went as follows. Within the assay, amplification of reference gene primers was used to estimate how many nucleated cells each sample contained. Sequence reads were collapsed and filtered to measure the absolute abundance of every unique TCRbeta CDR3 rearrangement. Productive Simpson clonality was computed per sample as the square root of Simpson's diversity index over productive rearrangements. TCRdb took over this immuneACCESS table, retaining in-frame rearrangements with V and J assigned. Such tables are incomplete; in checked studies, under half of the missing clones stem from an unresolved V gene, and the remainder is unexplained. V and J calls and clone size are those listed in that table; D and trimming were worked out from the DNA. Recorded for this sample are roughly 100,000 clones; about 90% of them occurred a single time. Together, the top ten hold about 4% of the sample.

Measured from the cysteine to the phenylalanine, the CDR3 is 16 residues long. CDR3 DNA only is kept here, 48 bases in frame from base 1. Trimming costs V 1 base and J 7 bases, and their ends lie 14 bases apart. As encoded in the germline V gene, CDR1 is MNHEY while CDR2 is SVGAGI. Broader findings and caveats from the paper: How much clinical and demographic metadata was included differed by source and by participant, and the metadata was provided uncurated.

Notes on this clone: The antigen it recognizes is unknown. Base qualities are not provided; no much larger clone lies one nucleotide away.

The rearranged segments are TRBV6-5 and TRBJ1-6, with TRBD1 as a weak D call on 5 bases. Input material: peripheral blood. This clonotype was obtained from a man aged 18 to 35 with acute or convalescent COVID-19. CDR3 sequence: CASSYYGQGKNSPLHF. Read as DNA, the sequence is TGTGCCAGCAGTTACTACGGACAAGGGAAAAATTCACCCCTCCACTTT.